This T cell receptor (beta chain) originates from a study of OX40 agonist ivuxolimab in advanced cancers. Background for the entire study: The costimulatory receptor OX40 (CD134) was targeted by ivuxolimab, a fully human IgG2 agonistic monoclonal antibody. A male proportion of around 83% and a mean age of about 60 years, ranging from about 20 to 79, were recorded for the dose-escalation cohort. The monotherapy dose-escalation portion (N of about 50 patients) of the phase I ivuxolimab trial is reported in the paper. Peripheral TCRbeta sequencing aimed to test whether ivuxolimab altered TCR sequence diversity and caused clonal T-cell expansion. Among the 50 to 55 dose-escalation patients, about 20 had hepatocellular carcinoma, some 15 melanoma, 9 renal cell carcinoma and 9 head and neck cancer. Partial responses occurred in three dose-escalation patients, of whom one had hepatocellular carcinoma and two had cutaneous melanoma. Intravenous ivuxolimab was administered to patients every 2 weeks at six dose levels: 0.01, 0.1, 0.3, 1.5, 3 and 10 mg/kg. Prior anti-PD-1, anti-PD-L1 or anti-CTLA-4 therapy was permitted, and about 40% of dose-escalation patients had received checkpoint inhibitors.

CDR1 and CDR2, looked up from the germline V gene (reference sequence), are SEHNR and FQNEAQ. Measured from the cysteine to the phenylalanine, the CDR3 is 14 residues long. The DNA shown is the 42-base CDR3, in frame from base 1. V loses 2 bases, J loses 2 bases, and the germline ends lie 10 bases apart. A remark on this clone: This receptor's antigen is unknown. Base quality data are lacking; no much larger clone is found one base away.

The trial excluded patients who had a history of autoimmune disease or who were on systemic immunosuppression. Peripheral blood for TCR sequencing was drawn from every dose cohort at baseline, at cycle 4 day 1 and at cycle 7 day 1. The samples were drawn from a first-in-human, open-label, multicenter phase I dose-escalation trial of ivuxolimab. Adults with locally advanced or metastatic head and neck squamous cell, hepatocellular, melanoma or renal cell carcinoma were enrolled in the trial. CD4+ and CD8+ T cells were sorted separately from peripheral blood before TCR sequencing. Broad study findings and their caveats: Low levels of normalized T-cell clonal expansion were also seen in some nonresponding patients. Which antigens the clonally expanded peripheral T cells were specific for was not determined. In the 0.1-3.0 mg/kg groups, partial responders had among the lowest normalized peripheral clonal expansion, particularly in CD8+ T cells. At doses of 0.1 to 3.0 mg/kg, clonal expansion of both CD4+ and CD8+ blood T cells was observed from baseline to week 6. After ivuxolimab, expanded clones were on average more numerous among CD8+ T cells than among CD4+ T cells.

To sequence the TCRbeta CDR3 region, genomic DNA was isolated from the sorted cells. The immunoSEQ Assay was used for sequencing of TCRbeta CDR3 regions. TCRdb provides this immuneACCESS table in a form limited to in-frame rearrangements. Some clones are lacking; in checked studies, under half of them reflect an unresolved V gene, and why the rest are absent is not known. The sample table records some 99,000 clones; roughly 83% of these occur just once. The top ten clones comprise roughly 1.5% of the sample. The chain is made from TRBV7-9 and TRBJ2-7; the D segment could be TRBD2, given 5 matching bases. Sequencing was performed on CD4+ or CD8+ T cells sorted from blood, taken in a trial of the OX40 agonist ivuxolimab. The sequence came from an adult with an advanced solid tumor such as melanoma, head and neck, liver or kidney cancer. The CDR3 reads CASSLTGSTYEQYF. The DNA is as follows: TGTGCCAGCAGCTTAACGGGGAGCACCTACGAGCAGTACTTC.